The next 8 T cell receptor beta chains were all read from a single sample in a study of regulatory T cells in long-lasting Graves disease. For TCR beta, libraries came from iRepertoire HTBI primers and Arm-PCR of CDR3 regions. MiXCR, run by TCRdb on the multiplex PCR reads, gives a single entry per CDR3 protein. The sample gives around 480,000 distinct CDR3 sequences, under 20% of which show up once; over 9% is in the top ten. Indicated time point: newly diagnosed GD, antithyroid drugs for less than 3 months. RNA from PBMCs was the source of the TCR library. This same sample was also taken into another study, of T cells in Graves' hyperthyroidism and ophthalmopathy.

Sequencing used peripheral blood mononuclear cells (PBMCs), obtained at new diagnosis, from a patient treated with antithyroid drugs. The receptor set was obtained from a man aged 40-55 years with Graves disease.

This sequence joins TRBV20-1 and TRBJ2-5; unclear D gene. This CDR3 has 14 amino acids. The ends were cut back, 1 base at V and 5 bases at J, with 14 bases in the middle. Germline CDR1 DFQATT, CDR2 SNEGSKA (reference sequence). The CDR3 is CSARGQVRLETQYF. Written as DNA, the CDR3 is TGCAGTGCTAGAGGTCAGGTTAGGTTGGAGACCCAGTACTTC.

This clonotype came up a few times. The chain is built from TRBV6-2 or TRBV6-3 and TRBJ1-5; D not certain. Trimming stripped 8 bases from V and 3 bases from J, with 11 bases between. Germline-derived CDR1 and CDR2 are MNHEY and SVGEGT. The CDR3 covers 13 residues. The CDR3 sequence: CASDETLNQPQHF. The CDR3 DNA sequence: TGTGCCAGCGACGAGACCCTCAATCAGCCCCAGCATTTT.

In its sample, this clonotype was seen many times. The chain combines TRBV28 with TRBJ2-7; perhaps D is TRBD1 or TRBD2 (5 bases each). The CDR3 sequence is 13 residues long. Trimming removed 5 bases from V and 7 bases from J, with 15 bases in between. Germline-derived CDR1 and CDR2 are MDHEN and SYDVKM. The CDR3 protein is CASSRQGTGEQYF. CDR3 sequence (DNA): TGTGCCAGCAGTCGCCAGGGAACGGGAGAGCAGTACTTC. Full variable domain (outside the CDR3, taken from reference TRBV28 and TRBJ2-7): DVKVTQSSRYLVKRTGEKVFLECVQDMDHENMFWYRQDPGLGLRLIYFSYDVKMKEKGDIPEGYSVSREKKERFSLILESASTNQTSMYLCASSRQGTGEQYFGPGTRLTVT.

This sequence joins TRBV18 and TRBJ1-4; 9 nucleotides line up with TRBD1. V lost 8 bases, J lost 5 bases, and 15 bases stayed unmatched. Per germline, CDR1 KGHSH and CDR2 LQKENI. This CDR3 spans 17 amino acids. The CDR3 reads CASPQTPGGQGNEKLFF. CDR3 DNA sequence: TGTGCCAGCCCACAAACCCCTGGAGGACAGGGGAATGAAAAACTGTTTTTT. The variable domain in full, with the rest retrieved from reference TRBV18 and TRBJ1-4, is NAGVMQNPRHLVRRRGQEARLRCSPMKGHSHVYWYRQLPEEGLKFMVYLQKENIIDESGMPKERFSAEFPKEGPSILRIQQVVRGDSAAYFCASPQTPGGQGNEKLFFGSGTQLSVL.

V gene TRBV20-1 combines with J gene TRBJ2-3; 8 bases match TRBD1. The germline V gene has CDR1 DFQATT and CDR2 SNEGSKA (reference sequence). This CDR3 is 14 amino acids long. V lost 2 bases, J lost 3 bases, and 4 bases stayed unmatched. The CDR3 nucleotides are TGCAGTGCTAGAAGGCAGGGGGCTACAGATACGCAGTATTTT. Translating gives CSARRQGATDTQYF.

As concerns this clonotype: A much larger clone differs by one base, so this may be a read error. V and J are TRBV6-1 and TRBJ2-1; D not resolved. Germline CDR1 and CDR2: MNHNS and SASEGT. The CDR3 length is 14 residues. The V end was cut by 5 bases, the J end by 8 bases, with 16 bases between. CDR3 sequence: CASSHRATVDEQFF. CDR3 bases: TGTGCCAGCAGTCACCGGGCCACCGTCGATGAGCAGTTCTTC.

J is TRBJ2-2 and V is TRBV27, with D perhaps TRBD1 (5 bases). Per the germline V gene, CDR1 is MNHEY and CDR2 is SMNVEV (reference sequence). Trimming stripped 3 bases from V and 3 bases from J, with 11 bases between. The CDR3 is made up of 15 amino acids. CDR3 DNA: TGTGCCAGCAGTTTTCAGGGAATTGACACCGGGGAGCTGTTTTTT. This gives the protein CASSFQGIDTGELFF.

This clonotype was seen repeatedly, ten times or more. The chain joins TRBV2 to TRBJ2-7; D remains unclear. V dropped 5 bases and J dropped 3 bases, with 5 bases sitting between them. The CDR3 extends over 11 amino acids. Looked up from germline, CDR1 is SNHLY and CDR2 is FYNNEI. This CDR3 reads CASSNRYEQYF. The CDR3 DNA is TGTGCCAGCAGTAATCGCTACGAGCAGTACTTC.